Below, 10 T cell receptor beta chains from the same sample are listed, as sequenced in a study of cytomegalovirus exposure and HLA in healthy donors. PCR involved 60 Vbeta and 13 Jbeta primers. Profiling relied on immunoSEQ multiplex PCR, and the TCRdb table lists in-frame clones only, not all of them. The sample records around 71,000 clones, around 60% being singletons. The sequencing sample was made of PBMCs. These receptors were obtained from a man aged 25 to 45 in good health and CMV-seropositive.

This clone was seen only a few times. The chain employs TRBV6-5 and TRBJ1-3; 7 bases agree with TRBD1. Germline V CDR1 and CDR2: MNHEY, SVGAGI. J lost 6 bases, V lost 0 bases, and 8 bases had no gene match. This CDR3 comprises 16 residues. CDR3 protein: CASSYSRQGPSNTIYF. CDR3 in DNA: TGTGCCAGCAGTTACTCCCGACAGGGACCCTCAAACACCATATATTTT.

V is TRBV19 and J is TRBJ2-7, with 8 bases matching TRBD1. V shed 7 bases, J shed 5 bases, and the junction held 7 bases outside the gene matches. CDR1 LNHDA and CDR2 SQIVND come from the germline V gene (reference sequence). This CDR3 contains 13 residues. The CDR3 DNA reads as TGTGCCAGTAAGGCGACAGGGGCTAACGAGCAGTACTTC. Translation gives CASKATGANEQYF.

J is TRBJ2-7 and V is TRBV5-1, with D perhaps matching TRBD2 (6 bases). The CDR3 length is 14 residues. V was trimmed by 4 bases and J by 3 bases, leaving 14 bases between them. Germline V CDR1 and CDR2: SGHRS, YFSETQ. Written as DNA, the CDR3 is TGCGCCAGCAGCCCCCGCGGGGCAGACTACGAGCAGTACTTC. This translates into CASSPRGADYEQYF. Supplemented by reference TRBV5-1 and TRBJ2-7, the full variable domain reads KAGVTQTPRYLIKTRGQQVTLSCSPISGHRSVSWYQQTPGQGLQFLFEYFSETQRNKGNFPGRFSGRQFSNSRSEMNVSTLELGDSALYLCASSPRGADYEQYFGPGTRLTVT.

V is TRBV28 and J is TRBJ2-5; TRBD2 might be the D (6 bases). Germline CDR1 and CDR2: MDHEN and SYDVKM. The CDR3 spans 15 residues. Deletions cut 5 bases from V and 4 bases from J, with 17 bases between. CDR3 in amino acids: CASSTFRRGRETQYF. The DNA for the CDR3 is TGTGCCAGCAGTACTTTTAGGAGGGGTCGAGAGACCCAGTACTTC.

This clone was detected only a few times. V gene TRBV28 combines with J gene TRBJ2-7; 10 bases fit TRBD2. The germline V gene has CDR1 MDHEN and CDR2 SYDVKM. The V and J ends lost 7 bases and 4 bases, in that order; junction bases with no gene match: 7. This CDR3 spans 14 amino acids. This CDR3 reads CASNKASGSYEQYF. The DNA of the CDR3 is TGTGCCAGCAATAAGGCTAGCGGGAGTTACGAGCAGTACTTC.

V gene TRBV6-5 combines with J gene TRBJ1-6; D is uncertain. Between the trimmed V and J ends, which lost 4 bases and 10 bases, there was a span of 11 bases. This CDR3 has 13 residues. Germline CDR1 reads MNHEY; CDR2 reads SVGAGI. The CDR3 nucleotides read TGTGCCAGCAGTTCTACAGCGGACTCACCCCTCCACTTT. Translation gives CASSSTADSPLHF.

DNA for the CDR3: TGCGCCAGCAGCTTTGGCGGGCCCCCCCCAGAGACCCAGTACTTC. This translates into CASSFGGPPPETQYF. The gene calls are TRBV5-1 and TRBJ2-5; possibly TRBD2 for D (5 bases). CDR3 length: 15 amino acids. CDR1 SGHRS and CDR2 YFSETQ come from the germline V gene. V lost 2 bases and J lost 4, with 15 bases in between.

This clone was found once. The V gene is TRBV18, the J gene TRBJ2-7, with D unresolved. Germline lookup yields CDR1 KGHSH and CDR2 LQKENI. The CDR3 is 14 amino acids. V gave up 0 bases and J gave up 2 bases, with 8 bases separating them. The CDR3 sequence is CASSPPTDTYEQYF. CDR3 DNA: TGTGCCAGCTCACCACCCACAGACACCTACGAGCAGTACTTC.

The table lists this clone with a few counts. This chain joins TRBV5-4 and TRBJ1-1; 7 bases fit TRBD1. Germline CDR1 SGHNT, CDR2 YYREEE (reference sequence). This CDR3 has 14 residues. The trim removed 4 bases at V and 4 bases at J, leaving 7 bases unmatched. This CDR3 is CASSAGGTGTEAFF. CDR3 bases: TGTGCCAGCAGCGCAGGGGGGACGGGCACTGAAGCTTTCTTT. The full variable domain, rest sourced from reference TRBV5-4 and TRBJ1-1, is ETGVTQSPTHLIKTRGQQVTLRCSSQSGHNTVSWYQQALGQGPQFIFQYYREEENGRGNFPPRFSGLQFPNYSSELNVNALELDDSALYLCASSAGGTGTEAFFGQGTRLTVV.

This rearrangement joins TRBV6-1 to TRBJ2-1, with 8 bases matching TRBD1. CDR1 is MNHNS and CDR2 is SASEGT in the germline V gene. The ends lost 3 bases at V and 7 bases at J; junction bases unmatched: 8. The length of the CDR3 is 15 residues. The CDR3 DNA is TGTGCCAGCAGTGAGGGCAGGGGGCTGGCTAATGAGCAGTTCTTC. As protein: CASSEGRGLANEQFF.